The 19 T cell receptor beta chains presented below share a single source sample, sequenced in a study of cytomegalovirus exposure and HLA in healthy donors. With 60 Vbeta and 13 Jbeta primers, the PCR was carried out. Profiling relied on immunoSEQ multiplex PCR, and the TCRdb table lists in-frame clones only, not all of them. The table shows roughly 120,000 clones, with around 67% occurring only once. Material for sequencing was PBMCs. These receptors were obtained from a man aged 60 to 69 in good health and CMV-seropositive.

V gene TRBV5-3 combines with J gene TRBJ2-3, with 8 bases matching TRBD2. TRBV5-3 falls under the ORF class, with uncertain function. CDR3 length: 16 residues. V was pared by 1 base and J by 4 bases, with 8 bases of the junction left unmatched. CDR3 protein: CARSLCGGLVADTQYF. As DNA, the CDR3 is TGTGCCAGAAGCTTGTGCGGGGGGTTGGTCGCAGATACGCAGTATTTT.

The chain combines TRBV5-1 with TRBJ1-3; TRBD1 might be the D (6 bases). Trimming cost V 5 bases and J 0 bases, with 18 bases left between them. Germline V lookup: CDR1 SGHRS, CDR2 YFSETQ. The CDR3 runs 17 residues. CDR3 bases: TGCGCCAGCAGACAATTAGAACAGGGAAGCTCTGGAAACACCATATATTTT. Protein: CASRQLEQGSSGNTIYF. The whole variable domain, filled in from reference TRBV5-1 and TRBJ1-3, reads KAGVTQTPRYLIKTRGQQVTLSCSPISGHRSVSWYQQTPGQGLQFLFEYFSETQRNKGNFPGRFSGRQFSNSRSEMNVSTLELGDSALYLCASRQLEQGSSGNTIYFGEGSWLTVV.

This chain connects TRBV18 to TRBJ1-6; tentatively, D is TRBD1 (5 bases). This CDR3 has 14 amino acids. Trimming removed 0 bases from V and 7 bases from J, with 7 bases in between. CDR1 and CDR2 from the germline V gene are KGHSH and LQKENI. CDR3 in DNA: TGTGCCAGCTCACCACCGGGGGGAAATTCACCCCTCCACTTT. Its protein is CASSPPGGNSPLHF.

The chain is built from TRBV29-1 and TRBJ1-2; 7 bases line up with TRBD1. The V and J ends lost 7 bases and 3 bases, in that order; junction bases with no gene match: 11. Germline V lookup: CDR1 SQVTM, CDR2 ANQGSEA. CDR3 length equals 14 residues. DNA for the CDR3: TGCAGCGCCTCGACAGGGCATGGAGACTATGGCTACACCTTC. It encodes CSASTGHGDYGYTF. Complete variable domain (other parts from reference TRBV29-1 and TRBJ1-2): SAVISQKPSRDICQRGTSLTIQCQVDSQVTMMFWYRQQPGQSLTLIATANQGSEATYESGFVIDKFPISRPNLTFSTLTVSNMSPEDSSIYLCSASTGHGDYGYTFGSGTRLTVV.

Here the CDR3 reads CAIDTGGGASTGELFF. The CDR3 coding sequence is TGTGCCATCGATACAGGGGGCGGCGCGAGCACCGGGGAGCTGTTTTTT. J is TRBJ2-2 and V is TRBV28; 9 nucleotides match TRBD1. The V gene end was trimmed by 10 bases and the J gene end by 4 bases; junction bases not matched to a gene: 13. The CDR3 is 16 residues long. Per germline, CDR1 MDHEN and CDR2 SYDVKM.

In this sample, this clone turned up a few times. The gene calls are TRBV5-6 and TRBJ1-3, with 7 bases that match TRBD1. The CDR3 has 16 residues. With V trimmed by 4 bases and J by 0 bases, 7 bases remained unmatched. Germline values: CDR1 SGHDT, CDR2 YYEEEE. DNA of the CDR3: TGTGCCAGCAGCCCACGGACAGGATCCTCTGGAAACACCATATATTTT. This codes for CASSPRTGSSGNTIYF.

V is TRBV18 and J is TRBJ2-7, with 7 positions matching TRBD1. The CDR3 sequence is 13 residues long. The germline V gene has CDR1 KGHSH and CDR2 LQKENI. V was pared by 4 bases and J by 2 bases, with 2 bases of the junction left unmatched. CDR3 residues: CASSRQGAYEQYF. DNA for the CDR3: TGTGCCAGCTCACGGCAGGGGGCCTACGAGCAGTACTTC.

The chain couples TRBV30 to TRBJ2-7; 8 bases agree with TRBD1. Per the germline V gene, CDR1 is GTSNPN and CDR2 is SVGIG (reference sequence). Trimming removed 2 bases from V and 2 bases from J; junction bases left unmatched: 5. This CDR3 is 14 amino acids long. This CDR3 reads CAWSRTGYTYEQYF. CDR3 nucleotides: TGTGCCTGGAGTCGGACAGGGTACACCTACGAGCAGTACTTC.

V is TRBV2 and J is TRBJ1-4; D may be TRBD1 (5 bases). The CDR3 contains 14 residues. Trimming cost V 0 bases and J 7 bases, with 9 bases left between them. Looked up from germline, CDR1 is SNHLY and CDR2 is FYNNEI. CDR3 amino acids: CASSEAGGSEKLFF. The CDR3 bases are TGTGCCAGCAGTGAAGCGGGGGGTAGTGAAAAACTGTTTTTT.

About this clone itself: An end of the junction does not agree with germline; a read error may underlie this. The gene calls are TRBV7-9 and TRBJ2-1, with 9 bases identical to TRBD2. The germline V gene has CDR1 SEHNR and CDR2 FQNEAQ (reference sequence). The CDR3 has 18 residues. The CDR3, as DNA: TGTTCCAGCAGCTTAAGCGGTTTGGCTAGCGGGGTATACAATGAGCAGTTCTTC. Translating gives CSSSLSGLASGVYNEQFF.

The rearrangement joins TRBV27 to TRBJ1-4; no reliable D call. The length of the CDR3 is 15 residues. Germline loops: CDR1 MNHEY, CDR2 SMNVEV (reference sequence). Deletions cut 5 bases from V and 0 bases from J, with 10 bases between. CDR3 residues: CASSPQVATNEKLFF. In DNA form, the CDR3 reads TGTGCCAGCAGTCCTCAGGTTGCAACTAATGAAAAACTGTTTTTT.

The chain combines TRBV7-8 with TRBJ2-1; D is unclear. Trimming took 1 base from V and 3 from J, leaving 7 bases between them. This CDR3 has 14 amino acids. Germline V gene data show CDR1 as SGHVS and CDR2 as FQNEAQ. CDR3 in DNA: TGTGCCAGCAGCTTAGTCCGCAGCTACAATGAGCAGTTCTTC. Its protein product is CASSLVRSYNEQFF. The entire variable domain, with the rest obtained from reference TRBV7-8 and TRBJ2-1, is as follows: GAGVSQSPRYKVAKRGQDVALRCDPISGHVSLFWYQQALGQGPEFLTYFQNEAQLDKSGLPSDRFFAERPEGSVSTLKIQRTQQEDSAVYLCASSLVRSYNEQFFGPGTRLTVL.

The rearrangement joins TRBV11-2 to TRBJ2-7, with D perhaps TRBD1 (6 bases). The CDR3 covers 15 residues. V gave up 5 bases and J gave up 3 bases, with 17 bases separating them. CDR1 and CDR2 from the germline V gene are SGHAT and FQNNGV. CDR3: CASSPGAGAFYEQYF. In nucleotides, the CDR3 is TGTGCCAGCAGCCCAGGGGCAGGGGCCTTCTACGAGCAGTACTTC.

This clone was seen only a few times. This chain uses TRBV7-9 with TRBJ2-3; tentatively, D is TRBD1 (6 bases). Germline V gene sequence: CDR1 SEHNR, CDR2 FQNEAQ (reference sequence). The germline V and J ends were trimmed by 3 bases and 4 bases, with 14 bases remaining between them. The CDR3 sequence is 15 residues long. CDR3 in amino acids: CASSFVTGQADTQYF. CDR3 DNA sequence: TGTGCCAGCAGCTTTGTGACAGGCCAGGCAGATACGCAGTATTTT.

J is TRBJ2-3 and V is TRBV7-9, with unresolved D. Germline V gene data show CDR1 as SEHNR and CDR2 as FQNEAQ (reference sequence). The CDR3 totals 14 residues. Deletions cut 1 base from V and 0 bases from J, with 5 bases between. The CDR3 loop reads CASSLDRSTDTQYF. DNA for the CDR3: TGTGCCAGCAGCTTAGATCGGAGCACAGATACGCAGTATTTT.

The genes are TRBV7-3 and TRBJ1-1; D call uncertain. This CDR3 is built from 14 residues. Per germline, CDR1 SGHTA and CDR2 FQGTGA. V was trimmed by 5 bases and J by 4 bases, leaving 14 bases between them. CDR3 bases: TGTGCCAGCAGCCCATCTACCGGGTCCACTGAAGCTTTCTTT. Residues: CASSPSTGSTEAFF.

V and J are TRBV9 and TRBJ2-1; D unresolved. Per the germline V gene, CDR1 is SGDLS and CDR2 is YYNGEE. The CDR3 has 15 residues. The V gene lost 2 bases and the J gene lost 0 bases, with 9 bases spanning the gap. CDR3: CASSVDTSSYNEQFF. CDR3 DNA: TGTGCCAGCAGCGTCGACACGAGCTCCTACAATGAGCAGTTCTTC. Combining the CDR3 with reference TRBV9 and TRBJ2-1 gives the whole variable domain DSGVTQTPKHLITATGQRVTLRCSPRSGDLSVYWYQQSLDQGLQFLIQYYNGEERAKGNILERFSAQQFPDLHSELNLSSLELGDSALYFCASSVDTSSYNEQFFGPGTRLTVL.

The CDR3 DNA reads as TGCAGCGTTGTAGGCGGGACGGGAGGAAAACTGTTTTTT. Protein: CSVVGGTGGKLFF. This sequence joins TRBV29-1 and TRBJ1-4, with D perhaps TRBD1 (5 bases). Looked up from germline, CDR1 is SQVTM and CDR2 is ANQGSEA. The CDR3 spans 13 residues. V dropped 4 bases and J dropped 10 bases, with 16 bases sitting between them.

The J gene is TRBJ2-5, the V gene TRBV6-1; no clear D gene. The germline CDR1 and CDR2 sequences are MNHNS and SASEGT. The ends were cut back, 2 bases at V and 4 bases at J, with 8 bases in the middle. CDR3 length: 13 residues. The CDR3: CASSESPLETQYF. CDR3 nucleotide sequence: TGTGCCAGCAGTGAATCCCCTTTAGAGACCCAGTACTTC.